This T cell receptor beta chain was found in a study of cytomegalovirus exposure and HLA in healthy donors. In the PCR, 60 Vbeta and 13 Jbeta primers were used. Sequencing used immunoSEQ multiplex PCR; TCRdb keeps in-frame clones, though not all of them. The sample data list some 34,000 clones. Whole-study findings and limits: An analysis was carried out later, and it reportedly showed fewer N-insertions in an Asian-associated ancestry cluster than the roughly 670-donor mean.

V gave up 6 bases and J gave up 4 bases, with 16 bases separating them. CDR1 and CDR2 from the germline V gene are SGHTA and FQGNSA. The CDR3 runs to 15 residues. Turning to this clone: Its cognate antigen is unknown.

V usage is TRBV7-2 and J usage is TRBJ2-1; tentatively, D is TRBD2 (5 bases). Sequencing was performed on PBMCs. The sequence was obtained from a middle-aged woman in good health and CMV-seropositive. The CDR3 nucleotides are TGTGCCAGCAGTCTAGACGCCGGGAAGTACAATGAGCAGTTCTTC. Translation gives CASSLDAGKYNEQFF. The full variable domain, rest sourced from reference TRBV7-2 and TRBJ2-1, is GAGVSQSPSNKVTEKGKDVELRCDPISGHTALYWYRQSLGQGLEFLIYFQGNSAPDKSGLPSDRFSAERTGGSVSTLTIQRTQQEDSAVYLCASSLDAGKYNEQFFGPGTRLTVL.